The T cell receptor beta chain described here comes from a study of shared clonotypes between healthy human individuals. The input for sorted-subset replicate PCRs was about 0.2 ug DNA, about 30,000 T cell genomes. In the original workflow: ImmunoSEQ junction-only sequences lacked quality scores, so their filtering differed. The repertoire was sequenced with immunoSEQ multiplex PCR; TCRdb's copy has only in-frame clones and lacks some. The V and J calls and clone size come from that table; D and trimming were worked out from the DNA. The data hold 2.5 million or so clones, with over 85% observed a single time. Study results and caveats: In contrast to clonotypes shared by all four donors, non-shared clonotypes had lower generation probabilities.

As for this clone: No antigen is known for it.

Germline CDR1 is SGHDT and CDR2 is YYEEEE. The CDR3 runs to 15 residues. V gave up 2 bases and J gave up 7 bases; unmatched junction bases: 5. The source of this sequence is a man aged 18 to 29 in good health. V is TRBV5-6 and J is TRBJ2-5; 13 nucleotides align to TRBD2. Source material: naive CD4+ T cells sorted from blood. This sample's subset: CD45RA+ positively selected. CDR3: CASSLGLAGAGTQYF. The CDR3 region has the DNA TGTGCCAGCAGCTTAGGACTAGCGGGAGCCGGGACCCAGTACTTC.